This TCR beta chain came from a study of T cell responses to AZD1222 COVID-19 vaccine. Across the whole study: Analyses pooled second doses at about 4 or about 12 weeks. Study-level findings and limits: Following two doses of AZD1222, Spike-specific TCR breadth and depth rose. Only six or seven AZD1222 recipients tested seropositive at baseline.

Worth noting for this clone: Its antigen is still unknown.

Here immunoSEQ multiplex PCR was the method, and the copy in TCRdb shows in-frame clones only, minus some. The sample records under 130,000 clones, about 92% being singletons. The receptor comes from an adult in good health. The material sequenced was peripheral blood, taken on day 0 of AZD1222 vaccination.

The CDR3 reads CASSEGYTEAFF. CDR3 nucleotide sequence: TGTGCCAGTAGCGAGGGGTACACTGAAGCTTTCTTT. The chain joins TRBV19 to TRBJ1-1, with D possibly TRBD1 on 5 matching bases. Per germline, CDR1 LNHDA and CDR2 SQIVND (reference sequence). The CDR3 totals 12 residues. V lost 6 bases and J lost 3, with 8 bases in between. The whole variable domain, remainder taken from reference TRBV19 and TRBJ1-1, is DGGITQSPKYLFRKEGQNVTLSCEQNLNHDAMYWYRQDPGQGLRLIYYSQIVNDFQKGDIAEGYSVSREKKESFPLTVTSAQKNPTAFYLCASSEGYTEAFFGQGTRLTVV.